This is a list of T cell receptor beta chains from one sample in a study of Graves' ophthalmopathy and Graves' hyperthyroidism. TCRdb re-called the multiplex PCR reads with MiXCR, one entry per CDR3 protein. Here the sample spans 300,000 to 400,000 distinct CDR3 sequences, about 17% being singletons. Sample: peripheral blood. These receptors were taken from an adult man with Graves' ophthalmopathy. CDR3s include the opening cysteine and the closing phenylalanine or tryptophan. Fields, in order: D gene, V gene, J gene, clone size, CDR3 protein, CDR3 DNA. The D gene is left open where the match is weak. Clone sizes are given selectively: once, few, many, or a class where the clone is expanded.

d_gene: .; v_gene: TRBV11-1; j_gene: TRBJ2-5; abundance: many; CDR3aa: CATGDYSETQYF; CDR3nt: TGTGCCACGGGCGACTATTCAGAGACCCAGTACTTC
d_gene: .; v_gene: TRBV19; j_gene: TRBJ1-1; abundance: .; CDR3aa: CASSALPGFGITEAFF; CDR3nt: TGTGCCAGTAGTGCGCTTCCGGGATTCGGGATCACTGAAGCTTTCTTT
d_gene: TRBD2; v_gene: TRBV27; j_gene: TRBJ2-7; abundance: many; CDR3aa: CASSFSTGTRLGYEQYF; CDR3nt: TGTGCCAGCAGTTTCTCAACCGGGACTAGATTGGGGTACGAGCAGTACTTC
d_gene: .; v_gene: TRBV19; j_gene: TRBJ1-2; abundance: many; CDR3aa: CASSTRSGYGYTF; CDR3nt: TGTGCCAGTAGTACCCGGTCTGGCTATGGCTACACCTTC
d_gene: TRBD1; v_gene: TRBV20-1; j_gene: TRBJ2-7; abundance: many; CDR3aa: CSAGSGTGGFYEQYF; CDR3nt: TGCAGTGCTGGATCCGGGACAGGGGGCTTCTACGAGCAGTACTTC
d_gene: TRBD2; v_gene: TRBV12-3/TRBV12-4; j_gene: TRBJ2-5; abundance: many; CDR3aa: CASSLIAGGDETQYF; CDR3nt: TGTGCCAGCAGTTTAATTGCGGGGGGTGATGAGACCCAGTACTTC
d_gene: .; v_gene: TRBV28; j_gene: TRBJ1-1; abundance: many; CDR3aa: CASRFRNIEAFF; CDR3nt: TGTGCCAGCAGATTTAGGAACATTGAAGCTTTCTTT
d_gene: TRBD1; v_gene: TRBV6-1; j_gene: TRBJ1-6; abundance: .; CDR3aa: CASSRTGTGGNSPLHF; CDR3nt: TGTGCCAGCAGTCGGACCGGGACAGGGGGAAATTCACCCCTCCACTTT
d_gene: .; v_gene: TRBV29-1; j_gene: TRBJ2-2; abundance: many; CDR3aa: CSATRTIAGELFF; CDR3nt: TGCAGCGCGACTAGGACTATCGCCGGGGAGCTGTTTTTT
d_gene: TRBD2; v_gene: TRBV4-1; j_gene: TRBJ2-5; abundance: many; CDR3aa: CASSQDLGLAQAAQYF; CDR3nt: TGCGCCAGCAGCCAAGATTTAGGACTAGCGCAAGCGGCCCAGTACTTC
d_gene: .; v_gene: TRBV20-1; j_gene: TRBJ1-5; abundance: many; CDR3aa: CSALGERGSQPQHF; CDR3nt: TGCAGTGCCTTGGGGGAGAGGGGCTCTCAGCCCCAGCATTTT
d_gene: .; v_gene: TRBV5-8; j_gene: TRBJ1-1; abundance: .; CDR3aa: CATRIGMTEAFF; CDR3nt: TGTGCCACCCGGATCGGAATGACTGAAGCTTTCTTT
d_gene: .; v_gene: TRBV4-1; j_gene: TRBJ2-7; abundance: many; CDR3aa: CASSQAVSSYEQYF; CDR3nt: TGCGCCAGCAGCCAAGCGGTCAGCTCCTACGAGCAGTACTTC
d_gene: .; v_gene: TRBV2; j_gene: TRBJ2-7; abundance: many; CDR3aa: CASSEVRDGYEQYF; CDR3nt: TGTGCCAGCAGTGAAGTACGGGACGGCTACGAGCAGTACTTC
d_gene: .; v_gene: TRBV7-9; j_gene: TRBJ2-7; abundance: .; CDR3aa: CASSPWALAEQYF; CDR3nt: TGTGCCAGCAGCCCCTGGGCATTGGCCGAGCAGTACTTC
d_gene: .; v_gene: TRBV5-1; j_gene: TRBJ1-1; abundance: many; CDR3aa: CASTPTGNTEAFF; CDR3nt: TGCGCCAGCACCCCGACGGGGAACACTGAAGCTTTCTTT
d_gene: .; v_gene: TRBV4-2; j_gene: TRBJ1-2; abundance: many; CDR3aa: CASSLGTNYGYTF; CDR3nt: TGTGCCAGCAGTCTAGGGACGAACTATGGCTACACCTTC
d_gene: TRBD1; v_gene: TRBV30; j_gene: TRBJ1-6; abundance: many; CDR3aa: CAWLDRGLSPLHF; CDR3nt: TGTGCCTGGCTGGACAGGGGGCTCTCACCCCTCCACTTT
d_gene: TRBD1; v_gene: TRBV6-1; j_gene: TRBJ2-5; abundance: many; CDR3aa: CASSEKGAYGETQYF; CDR3nt: TGTGCCAGCAGTGAAAAGGGGGCTTATGGAGAGACCCAGTACTTC
d_gene: .; v_gene: TRBV4-3; j_gene: TRBJ1-2; abundance: many; CDR3aa: CASSQESTLQREYGYTF; CDR3nt: TGCGCCAGCAGCCAAGAGAGTACGTTACAGCGGGAGTATGGCTACACCTTC
d_gene: .; v_gene: TRBV7-2; j_gene: TRBJ2-7; abundance: .; CDR3aa: CASSLGLSGSTKEQYF; CDR3nt: TGTGCCAGCAGCTTAGGGCTCAGCGGATCTACTAAGGAGCAGTACTTC
d_gene: .; v_gene: TRBV12-3/TRBV12-4; j_gene: TRBJ1-1; abundance: many; CDR3aa: CASRQGRRNTEAFF; CDR3nt: TGTGCCAGCAGACAGGGACGTAGGAACACTGAAGCTTTCTTT
d_gene: TRBD1; v_gene: TRBV5-1; j_gene: TRBJ1-2; abundance: .; CDR3aa: CASSYGTGTLGGYTF; CDR3nt: TGCGCCAGCAGCTACGGGACAGGGACTCTGGGTGGCTACACCTTC
d_gene: .; v_gene: TRBV6-1; j_gene: TRBJ2-2; abundance: many; CDR3aa: CASSQLAGTGELFF; CDR3nt: TGTGCCAGCAGTCAACTAGCAGGGACCGGGGAGCTGTTTTTT
d_gene: .; v_gene: TRBV27; j_gene: TRBJ2-7; abundance: many; CDR3aa: CASSSPTQNYEQYF; CDR3nt: TGTGCCAGCAGTTCCCCTACACAAAACTACGAGCAGTACTTC
d_gene: .; v_gene: TRBV18; j_gene: TRBJ2-7; abundance: many; CDR3aa: CASSPTRSGSYEQYF; CDR3nt: TGTGCCAGCTCACCGACTAGATCGGGGTCCTACGAGCAGTACTTC
d_gene: TRBD2; v_gene: TRBV12-3/TRBV12-4; j_gene: TRBJ2-2; abundance: many; CDR3aa: CASSLTSGGPGELFF; CDR3nt: TGTGCCAGCAGTTTGACTAGCGGGGGGCCTGGGGAGCTGTTTTTT
d_gene: .; v_gene: TRBV6-5; j_gene: TRBJ1-1; abundance: many; CDR3aa: CASSYGGLLNTEAFF; CDR3nt: TGTGCCAGCAGTTACGGGGGCTTGTTGAACACTGAAGCTTTCTTT
d_gene: TRBD1; v_gene: TRBV20-1; j_gene: TRBJ1-6; abundance: many; CDR3aa: CSARDPRQGASSPLHF; CDR3nt: TGCAGTGCTAGAGATCCTAGACAGGGGGCCAGTTCACCCCTCCACTTT
d_gene: .; v_gene: TRBV6-2/TRBV6-3; j_gene: TRBJ2-5; abundance: many; CDR3aa: CASSRDSLETQYF; CDR3nt: TGTGCCAGCAGTCGGGACTCCCTGGAGACCCAGTACTTC
d_gene: .; v_gene: TRBV20-1; j_gene: TRBJ1-6; abundance: .; CDR3aa: CSAITENNSPLHF; CDR3nt: TGCAGTGCTATCACAGAGAATAATTCACCCCTCCACTTT